This entry is about one T cell receptor (beta chain). Its antigen is not identified. The sample comes from a study of OX40 agonist ivuxolimab in advanced cancers. In the study overall: Patients received the agonistic anti-OX40 (CD134) antibody ivuxolimab. Six ivuxolimab dose levels, 0.01 to 10 mg/kg, were given intravenously every 2 weeks. The diagnoses of dose-escalation patients were hepatocellular carcinoma, melanoma, renal cell or head and neck cancer. Study conclusions and caveats: The study observed clonal expansion of CD4+ and CD8+ blood T cells by week 6 at 0.1 to 3.0 mg/kg.

Trimming took 0 bases from V and 6 from J, leaving 8 bases between them. Germline lookup yields CDR1 SGHDN and CDR2 FVKESK. The CDR3 totals 13 residues. Sequenced by immunoSEQ multiplex PCR; TCRdb stores in-frame clones only, minus some. The repertoire consists of just over 60,000 clones, with 80% to 95% occurring once and the leading ten covering roughly 13%. This clonotype was sampled from an adult with an advanced solid tumor such as melanoma, head and neck, liver or kidney cancer. The chain couples TRBV14 to TRBJ1-1, with D uncertain. Source: CD4+ or CD8+ T cells sorted from blood, taken in a trial of the OX40 agonist ivuxolimab. The CDR3 here is CASSQDYGAEAFF. CDR3 nucleotides: TGTGCCAGCAGCCAAGATTACGGGGCTGAAGCTTTCTTT.